Below, 32 T cell receptor beta chains from the same sample are listed, as sequenced in a study of identifying expanded T cells in peripheral blood. Using immunoSEQ multiplex PCR, the repertoire was profiled, and TCRdb retains in-frame clones only, with some absent. The sample includes about 100,000 clones, roughly 88% seen only once; the top ten take 12% to 15%. The sample consisted of blood. The receptors were gathered from a person aged 18 to 70 in good health.

The V call is TRBV2, the J call TRBJ2-1, with TRBD2 matching 9 bases. The V gene's germline CDR1 is SNHLY and CDR2 FYNNEI. With 4 bases clipped from V and 5 bases from J, the junction kept 6 bases outside the gene matches. The CDR3 is 15 residues long. The CDR3 sequence is CASSGELAGNNEQFF. In DNA form, the CDR3 reads TGTGCCAGCAGTGGGGAACTAGCGGGTAACAATGAGCAGTTCTTC.

The rearrangement uses TRBV7-9 and TRBJ2-7; TRBD1 agrees at 9 bases. Germline CDR1 and CDR2: SEHNR and FQNEAQ (reference sequence). J gave up 3 bases and V 5 bases, and 8 bases lay outside the gene matches. The CDR3 covers 15 residues. The CDR3 DNA follows: TGTGCCAGCAGCGGAAGTGACAGGGGGAACTACGAGCAGTACTTC. Translated: CASSGSDRGNYEQYF.

The chain joins TRBV29-1 to TRBJ2-6; maybe TRBD2 (5 bases). The CDR3 length is 15 residues. Germline CDR1 SQVTM, CDR2 ANQGSEA. Trimming shortened V by 6 bases and J by 0 bases, and 12 bases separated the two germline ends. The DNA of the CDR3 is TGCAGCGTCGACCCAGGAGGCTCTGGGGCCAACGTCCTGACTTTC. Amino acid sequence: CSVDPGGSGANVLTF.

A single count supports this clone. The rearrangement links TRBV18 to TRBJ2-2; 12 positions match TRBD1. The CDR3 is 18 amino acids. From germline, CDR1 is KGHSH and CDR2 LQKENI. Trimming cost V 3 bases and J 0 bases; bases outside gene matches: 5. CDR3 sequence reads: CASSPPGTGGANTGELFF. In nucleotides, the CDR3 is TGTGCCAGCTCACCCCCAGGGACAGGGGGCGCGAACACCGGGGAGCTGTTTTTT. The full variable domain, with the rest looked up from reference TRBV18 and TRBJ2-2, is NAGVMQNPRHLVRRRGQEARLRCSPMKGHSHVYWYRQLPEEGLKFMVYLQKENIIDESGMPKERFSAEFPKEGPSILRIQQVVRGDSAAYFCASSPPGTGGANTGELFFGEGSRLTVL.

The chain employs TRBV5-1 and TRBJ1-5; tentatively, D is TRBD1 (6 bases). The germline V gene has CDR1 SGHRS and CDR2 YFSETQ. Trimming removed 0 bases at V and 5 bases at J, with 18 bases between. This CDR3 region has 17 residues. Here the CDR3 reads CASSLDARVRQDQPQHF. The CDR3 DNA reads as TGCGCCAGCAGCTTGGATGCGAGGGTAAGACAGGATCAGCCCCAGCATTTT.

CDR3 in DNA: TGTGCCAGCAGCGGTAACAGGGGCGAGACCCAGTACTTC. Translation gives CASSGNRGETQYF. The rearrangement uses TRBV2 and TRBJ2-5; 7 nucleotides match TRBD1. This CDR3 has 13 amino acids. Germline V gene data show CDR1 as SNHLY and CDR2 as FYNNEI. V dropped 6 bases and J dropped 5; count of bases not matched to a gene: 6.

The rearrangement joins TRBV18 to TRBJ2-1, with D unresolved. CDR3 size: 14 residues. Trimming shortened V by 4 bases and J by 2 bases, and 9 bases separated the two germline ends. Germline CDR1 KGHSH, CDR2 LQKENI. The CDR3 sequence is CASSRSVTYNEQFF. CDR3 in DNA: TGTGCCAGCTCACGGTCGGTGACCTACAATGAGCAGTTCTTC. Looking up the rest from reference TRBV18 and TRBJ2-1 gives the full variable domain: NAGVMQNPRHLVRRRGQEARLRCSPMKGHSHVYWYRQLPEEGLKFMVYLQKENIIDESGMPKERFSAEFPKEGPSILRIQQVVRGDSAAYFCASSRSVTYNEQFFGPGTRLTVL.

The chain employs TRBV9 and TRBJ1-1; D uncertain. Trimming removed 3 bases at V and 4 bases at J, with 16 bases between. Germline V gene data show CDR1 as SGDLS and CDR2 as YYNGEE. This CDR3 is 15 amino acids long. The CDR3 loop is CASSAHVAQRTEAFF. Here the CDR3 DNA reads TGTGCCAGCAGCGCCCACGTGGCTCAACGCACTGAAGCTTTCTTT.

The V call is TRBV4-2, the J call TRBJ1-2, with 9 nucleotides matching TRBD1. The CDR3 sequence is 15 residues long. Germline loops: CDR1 LGHNA, CDR2 YNFKEQ. Trimming cost V 2 bases and J 5 bases; bases outside gene matches: 6. In DNA form, the CDR3 reads TGTGCCAGCAGCCAACCGGGACAGGGAGGATATGGCTACACCTTC. Translated, it gives CASSQPGQGGYGYTF.

This sequence joins TRBV6-1 and TRBJ1-2; 12 nucleotides line up with TRBD1. CDR1 is MNHNS, CDR2 SASEGT, per germline. V lost 3 bases and J lost 2; bases outside the gene matches: 1. The CDR3 has 15 residues. CDR3 coding DNA: TGTGCCAGCAGTGACGGGACAGGGGGCAACTATGGCTACACCTTC. It encodes CASSDGTGGNYGYTF.

The J gene is TRBJ2-3, the V gene TRBV5-6, with D tentatively TRBD2 (5 bases). Trimming took 2 bases from V and 8 from J, leaving 12 bases between them. CDR3 length equals 13 residues. The germline V gene encodes CDR1 SGHDT and CDR2 YYEEEE. CDR3 bases: TGTGCCAGCAGCTTACGGGGAGAGAGTACGCAGTATTTT. This codes for CASSLRGESTQYF.

The rearrangement joins TRBV9 to TRBJ2-7; D may be TRBD1 (5 bases). V was pared by 0 bases and J by 4 bases, with 14 bases between. The CDR3 runs to 15 residues. Germline V CDR1 and CDR2: SGDLS, YYNGEE. CDR3 in amino acids: CASSVEPLKGYEQYF. The CDR3 region has the DNA TGTGCCAGCAGCGTAGAACCCTTGAAGGGGTACGAGCAGTACTTC.

The J gene is TRBJ1-1, the V gene TRBV18; 7 nucleotides agree with TRBD1. Trimming took 4 bases from V and 2 from J; bases not matched to a gene: 10. This CDR3 region has 16 residues. Germline assignment: CDR1 KGHSH and CDR2 LQKENI. CDR3 residues: CASSQNRDSFNTEAFF. In nucleotides, the CDR3 is TGTGCCAGCTCACAGAACCGGGACAGCTTCAACACTGAAGCTTTCTTT.

This clone has just a few counts. This rearrangement joins TRBV19 to TRBJ2-1; D call uncertain. The CDR3 totals 12 residues. Germline V gene sequence: CDR1 LNHDA, CDR2 SQIVND (reference sequence). Trimming left V 2 bases short and J 7 bases short, with 6 bases between. CDR3 residues: CASSILGNEQFF. The DNA for the CDR3 is TGTGCCAGTAGTATATTAGGGAATGAGCAGTTCTTC.

This clone was observed a handful of times. The chain links TRBV6-5 to TRBJ1-4; TRBD1 agrees at 7 bases. Germline trimming cut 2 bases from V and 11 bases from J; bases unmatched to any gene: 5. The CDR3 covers 13 residues. CDR1 and CDR2 (germline): MNHEY, SVGAGI. CDR3 bases: TGTGCCAGCAGTTACACATCAGGGGGGAAACTGTTTTTT. It translates to CASSYTSGGKLFF.

The genes are TRBV7-2 and TRBJ1-5, with D possibly TRBD1 on 6 matching bases. The CDR3 is 14 amino acids. V was pared by 4 bases and J by 6 bases, with 13 bases between. Germline CDR1 and CDR2: SGHTA and FQGNSA. As DNA, the CDR3 is TGTGCCAGCAGCTCCTCAGGGGTAGGTCAGCCCCAGCATTTT. Translated: CASSSSGVGQPQHF.

The chain recombines TRBV7-3 with TRBJ2-1; tentatively, D is TRBD2 (5 bases). V lost 5 bases, J lost 0 bases, and 11 bases lay in between. CDR3 length: 15 amino acids. Germline loops: CDR1 SGHTA, CDR2 FQGTGA. CDR3 residues: CASSLLASSYNEQFF. CDR3 coding DNA: TGTGCCAGCAGCCTTTTAGCGAGCTCCTACAATGAGCAGTTCTTC.

This sequence joins TRBV10-2 and TRBJ2-3; the D gene is possibly TRBD1 (5 bases). This CDR3 contains 13 residues. Germline V CDR1 and CDR2: WSHSY, SAAADI. Trimming stripped 3 bases from V and 8 bases from J, with 12 bases between. CDR3 loop: CASSELLQGTQYF. In DNA form, the CDR3 reads TGCGCCAGCAGTGAACTCCTGCAGGGTACGCAGTATTTT.

V usage is TRBV7-3 and J usage is TRBJ1-2; tentative D call: TRBD1 (6 bases). Germline V gene lookup returns CDR1 SGHTA and CDR2 FQGTGA. The CDR3 is made up of 13 amino acids. Trimming left V 5 bases short and J 8 bases short, with 15 bases between. DNA for the CDR3: TGTGCCAGCAGCCACCTGGGGGGCAGGGGCTACACCTTC. It is translated as CASSHLGGRGYTF. Full variable domain (remainder filled in from reference TRBV7-3 and TRBJ1-2): GAGVSQTPSNKVTEKGKYVELRCDPISGHTALYWYRQSLGQGPEFLIYFQGTGAADDSGLPNDRFFAVRPEGSVSTLKIQRTERGDSAVYLCASSHLGGRGYTFGSGTRLTVV.

The chain is built from TRBV7-6 and TRBJ2-2; 11 positions match TRBD1. Germline trimming cut 1 base from V and 5 bases from J; bases unmatched to any gene: 6. The CDR3 has 17 residues. Germline V gene data show CDR1 as SGHVS and CDR2 as FNYEAQ. CDR3 sequence reads: CASSLGTGGRSTGELFF. CDR3 DNA: TGTGCCAGCAGCTTAGGGACAGGGGGCAGAAGTACCGGGGAGCTGTTTTTT.

The V call is TRBV5-8, the J call TRBJ1-4; 7 nucleotides agree with TRBD1. CDR1 is SGHTS and CDR2 is YDEGEE in the germline V gene. V gave up 10 bases and J gave up 4 bases; unmatched junction bases: 7. The length of the CDR3 is 13 residues. CDR3 loop: CAGQGGLNEKLFF. CDR3 coding DNA: TGTGCCGGCCAGGGGGGCCTTAATGAAAAACTGTTTTTT.

This chain links TRBV7-6 with TRBJ2-1; possible D gene TRBD2, 6 bases. CDR1 SGHVS and CDR2 FNYEAQ come from the germline V gene. V dropped 6 bases and J dropped 1 base, with 13 bases sitting between them. The CDR3 loop spans 15 amino acids. CDR3: CASRLREDSYNEQFF. The CDR3 region has the DNA TGTGCCAGCAGACTCAGGGAGGATTCCTACAATGAGCAGTTCTTC.

The genes are TRBV9 and TRBJ1-2; 10 bases match TRBD1. Looked up from germline, CDR1 is SGDLS and CDR2 is YYNGEE. The CDR3 runs 19 residues. After removal of 0 bases from V and 7 bases from J, the junction contained 18 bases not matched to a gene. The CDR3: CASSVVTQFWTGTGAGYTF. The DNA for the CDR3 is TGTGCCAGCAGCGTAGTAACTCAGTTCTGGACCGGGACAGGGGCTGGCTACACCTTC.

The V gene is TRBV19, the J gene TRBJ2-3, with D perhaps TRBD1 or TRBD2 (5 bases each). The germline CDR1 and CDR2 sequences are LNHDA and SQIVND (reference sequence). The CDR3 has 14 residues. V was trimmed by 6 bases and J by 2 bases, leaving 12 bases between them. For the CDR3, the DNA is TGTGCCAGTAGCCGAGGGGATGCCACAGATACGCAGTATTTT. This gives the protein CASSRGDATDTQYF.

The chain is built from TRBV19 and TRBJ2-3; TRBD1 matches at 8 bases. Per the germline V gene, CDR1 is LNHDA and CDR2 is SQIVND (reference sequence). This CDR3 has 15 residues. The junction had 6 bases not matched to a gene; V was cut back by 6 bases and J by 1 base. CDR3 nucleotide sequence: TGTGCCAGTAGCCTGACAGGGGAGGGCACAGATACGCAGTATTTT. Translated: CASSLTGEGTDTQYF.

The chain employs TRBV6-1 and TRBJ1-1, with TRBD1 matching over 11 bases. The CDR3 covers 17 residues. The V segment lost 4 bases and the J segment 3 bases; nucleotides outside the gene matches: 10. Per germline, CDR1 MNHNS and CDR2 SASEGT. The CDR3 DNA is TGTGCCAGCAGTGGTCACGGGACAGGGGGTCTTTACACTGAAGCTTTCTTT. Its protein product is CASSGHGTGGLYTEAFF.

The V and J genes are TRBV6-1 and TRBJ1-5; the D is unclear. V was clipped by 2 bases and J by 6 bases, with 11 bases between them. The germline V gene encodes CDR1 MNHNS and CDR2 SASEGT. The CDR3 totals 14 residues. CDR3 sequence: CASSELSLGQPQHF. CDR3 nucleotide sequence: TGTGCCAGCAGTGAACTAAGTCTAGGTCAGCCCCAGCATTTT.

The chain joins TRBV19 to TRBJ1-5; 9 positions match TRBD1. There are 16 residues in the CDR3. CDR1 and CDR2 from the germline V gene are LNHDA and SQIVND (reference sequence). V lost 0 bases and J lost 6; bases outside the gene matches: 6. CDR3 coding DNA: TGTGCCAGTAGTATAGAAGGACAGGGGCAGGTTCAGCCCCAGCATTTT. Its protein is CASSIEGQGQVQPQHF.

The rearrangement uses TRBV9 and TRBJ2-7, with 8 nucleotides matching TRBD1. CDR3 size: 18 residues. Germline V gene data show CDR1 as SGDLS and CDR2 as YYNGEE. J was trimmed by 0 bases and V by 4 bases; bases with no gene match: 15. The CDR3 DNA reads as TGTGCCAGCAGCTCACCACGGACAGGGCCGCGCAGCTCCTACGAGCAGTACTTC. The encoded protein is CASSSPRTGPRSSYEQYF.

This clone was detected a few times. The chain carries TRBV9 and TRBJ1-4; D perhaps matches TRBD1 (5 bases). The V gene lost 2 bases and the J gene lost 0 bases, with 5 bases spanning the gap. CDR1 and CDR2 (germline): SGDLS, YYNGEE. This CDR3 is 14 amino acids long. CDR3 nucleotide sequence: TGTGCCAGCAGCGTGACAGCAACTAATGAAAAACTGTTTTTT. Residues: CASSVTATNEKLFF.

This clone was observed a single time. The chain recombines TRBV28 with TRBJ2-1; TRBD2 matches 8 bases. The CDR3 covers 20 residues. With 2 bases clipped from V and 9 bases from J, the junction kept 24 bases outside the gene matches. Germline assignment: CDR1 MDHEN and CDR2 SYDVKM. CDR3 in amino acids: CASSLKGLGTSGVTPGEQFF. CDR3 DNA sequence: TGTGCCAGCAGTTTAAAGGGCTTGGGTACTAGCGGAGTGACCCCTGGTGAGCAGTTCTTC.

The chain joins TRBV5-1 to TRBJ2-5; D might be TRBD2 (6 bases). V shed 4 bases and J shed 5 bases, with 12 bases lying between them. Germline V gene data show CDR1 as SGHRS and CDR2 as YFSETQ. There are 13 residues in the CDR3. For the CDR3, the DNA is TGCGCCAGCAGCGCGGGGTCACGGGAGACCCAGTACTTC. Protein sequence: CASSAGSRETQYF.